This TCR beta chain was sequenced in a study of cytomegalovirus exposure and HLA in healthy donors. Study-wide points: Accounts indicate the classifier identified cytomegalovirus status with strong specificity and sensitivity.

To note about this clone: Its specificity is unknown.

The PCR had 60 Vbeta and 13 Jbeta primers. Here immunoSEQ multiplex PCR was the method, and the copy in TCRdb shows in-frame clones only, minus some. The sample lists 150,000 to 250,000 clones, 79% occurring once. Germline CDR1 reads LNHDA; CDR2 reads SQIVND (reference sequence). The germline V and J ends were trimmed by 6 bases and 0 bases, with 8 bases remaining between them. The CDR3 runs 13 residues. The sequence derives from a girl between 5 and 17 years old in good health and CMV-seropositive. The chain links TRBV19 to TRBJ1-1; D remains ambiguous. Sequenced material: PBMCs. CDR3 coding DNA: TGTGCCAGTAGCGACATAGTGAACACTGAAGCTTTCTTT. Residues: CASSDIVNTEAFF.